These 25 T cell receptor beta chains share one sample of origin, sequenced in a study of PD-1 blockade in classical Hodgkin lymphoma. Every patient had relapsed following autologous stem cell transplantation, and cohorts differed in brentuximab vedotin exposure. TCRdb's copy holds only in-frame clones and misses some; the assay was immunoSEQ multiplex PCR. In the table there are under 45,000 clones, 76% of which are singletons. This sample comprised peripheral blood mononuclear cells (PBMCs), obtained at baseline. The receptors originated from a human donor with classical Hodgkin lymphoma.

The V call is TRBV9, the J call TRBJ2-5, with D unresolved. Trimming pared 4 bases from V and 6 bases from J, leaving 13 bases between. CDR1 SGDLS and CDR2 YYNGEE come from the germline V gene. The length of the CDR3 is 13 residues. The DNA of the CDR3 is TGTGCCAGCAGCCCCTCCATACTAAAGACCCAGTACTTC. This gives the protein CASSPSILKTQYF.

This sequence joins TRBV28 and TRBJ2-7; 9 bases are a match to TRBD1. From germline, CDR1 is MDHEN and CDR2 SYDVKM. CDR3 length equals 14 residues. Unmatched junction bases numbered 5, after V lost 5 bases and J lost 3 bases. The CDR3 sequence: CASSPWDRVYEQYF. The CDR3 DNA sequence: TGTGCCAGCAGTCCTTGGGACAGGGTCTACGAGCAGTACTTC.

The rearrangement uses TRBV5-1 and TRBJ2-3; 7 nucleotides line up with TRBD2. Unmatched junction bases numbered 8, after V lost 2 bases and J lost 5 bases. Germline CDR1 is SGHRS and CDR2 is YFSETQ. This CDR3 has 15 residues. In DNA form, the CDR3 reads TGCGCCAGCAGCTTCCGGCAGGGAGGGGTAGATACGCAGTATTTT. Amino acid sequence: CASSFRQGGVDTQYF.

The gene calls are TRBV5-1 and TRBJ2-5, with no clear D. Trimming removed 3 bases from V and 5 bases from J, with 14 bases in between. The length of the CDR3 is 14 residues. The germline gives CDR1 SGHRS, CDR2 YFSETQ. The chain's CDR3 is CASSSQSREETQYF. Here the CDR3 DNA reads TGCGCCAGCAGCTCACAGTCCCGAGAGGAGACCCAGTACTTC. The full variable domain, completed using reference TRBV5-1 and TRBJ2-5, is KAGVTQTPRYLIKTRGQQVTLSCSPISGHRSVSWYQQTPGQGLQFLFEYFSETQRNKGNFPGRFSGRQFSNSRSEMNVSTLELGDSALYLCASSSQSREETQYFGPGTRLLVL.

The V call is TRBV5-1, the J call TRBJ2-3; 11 nucleotides agree with TRBD1. Per germline, CDR1 SGHRS and CDR2 YFSETQ. The V gene end was trimmed by 4 bases and the J gene end by 4 bases; junction bases not matched to a gene: 8. The length of the CDR3 is 16 residues. This CDR3 is CASSTRTGGVPDTQYF. CDR3 DNA: TGCGCCAGCAGCACGCGGACAGGGGGCGTTCCAGATACGCAGTATTTT.

The count of this clone is one. The chain recombines TRBV6-6 with TRBJ2-7, with D uncertain. The CDR3 is 16 residues long. Trimming shortened V by 0 bases and J by 3 bases, and 15 bases separated the two germline ends. Germline-derived CDR1 and CDR2 are MNHNY and SVGAGI (reference sequence). The CDR3 DNA reads TGTGCCAGCAGTTACTCGAGGTTGCAAAATTTCTACGAGCAGTACTTC. The encoded protein is CASSYSRLQNFYEQYF.

V usage is TRBV27 and J usage is TRBJ1-3; D is unclear. Germline V gives CDR1 MNHEY, CDR2 SMNVEV (reference sequence). The CDR3 has 14 amino acids. The V and J ends lost 0 bases and 1 base respectively, with 4 bases between them. The CDR3 protein is CASSLSFSGNTIYF. The DNA of the CDR3 is TGTGCCAGCAGTTTATCGTTTTCTGGAAACACCATATATTTT.

The rearrangement uses TRBV5-4 and TRBJ2-5; TRBD1 aligns across 7 bases. This CDR3 region has 13 residues. Germline V gives CDR1 SGHNT, CDR2 YYREEE (reference sequence). Trimming at V came to 1 base and at J to 5 bases, leaving 2 bases not matched to a gene. This chain's CDR3 is CASSLTGDETQYF. CDR3 bases: TGTGCCAGCAGCTTGACAGGGGATGAGACCCAGTACTTC.

The chain uses TRBV7-2 and TRBJ2-3; D gene unclear. CDR3 length equals 11 residues. V lost 0 bases and J 5 bases, leaving 0 bases between the germline ends. The germline gives CDR1 SGHTA, CDR2 FQGNSA. The CDR3 coding sequence is TGTGCCAGCAGCTTAGCAGATACGCAGTATTTT. This gives the protein CASSLADTQYF.

This clone came up a few times. The genes are TRBV6-5 and TRBJ2-5; unclear D gene. The CDR3 spans 11 residues. V shed 7 bases and J shed 8 bases, with 11 bases lying between them. Germline CDR1 reads MNHEY; CDR2 reads SVGAGI. The CDR3 sequence: CASKGRVTQYF. CDR3 in DNA: TGTGCCAGCAAGGGCCGGGTAACCCAGTACTTC.

The V and J genes are TRBV7-2 and TRBJ1-5; 9 bases agree with TRBD1. CDR1 SGHTA and CDR2 FQGNSA come from the germline V gene. Trimming removed 6 bases from V and 4 bases from J; junction bases left unmatched: 7. CDR3 length: 15 amino acids. CDR3 coding DNA: TGTGCCAGCAGTTCCCGACAGGGGGATAATCAGCCCCAGCATTTT. The encoded protein is CASSSRQGDNQPQHF.

V gene TRBV7-2 combines with J gene TRBJ1-2, with 7 bases matching TRBD1. From germline, CDR1 is SGHTA and CDR2 FQGNSA. The CDR3 covers 16 residues. The V and J ends lost 1 base and 3 bases, in that order; junction bases with no gene match: 8. CDR3: CASSLVGQPTDYGYTF. For the CDR3, the DNA is TGTGCCAGCAGCTTAGTGGGACAGCCGACCGACTATGGCTACACCTTC.

The genes are TRBV7-6 and TRBJ1-5; D might be TRBD1 (6 bases). Germline V CDR1 and CDR2: SGHVS, FNYEAQ. Trimming removed 7 bases at V and 6 bases at J, with 19 bases between. The CDR3 extends over 15 amino acids. The CDR3 is CASNSRGGSGQPQHF. CDR3 nucleotides: TGTGCCAGCAACTCTAGAGGGGGGTCGGGTCAGCCCCAGCATTTT.

The V call is TRBV5-4, the J call TRBJ2-7, with 9 bases fitting TRBD1. The CDR3 extends over 15 amino acids. The J segment lost 5 bases and the V segment lost 1 base, leaving 7 bases of the junction unmatched. Germline loops: CDR1 SGHNT, CDR2 YYREEE (reference sequence). The CDR3 DNA reads as TGTGCCAGCAGCTTGATAGGGACAGGGATCCACGAGCAGTACTTC. Translating gives CASSLIGTGIHEQYF.

The gene calls are TRBV11-2 and TRBJ2-5; D gene unclear. The V gene lost 3 bases and the J gene lost 4 bases, with 9 bases spanning the gap. CDR1 SGHAT and CDR2 FQNNGV come from the germline V gene. This CDR3 comprises 13 residues. The CDR3 reads CASSFSRIETQYF. CDR3 coding DNA: TGTGCCAGCAGCTTCTCCAGAATAGAGACCCAGTACTTC.

The gene calls are TRBV27 and TRBJ1-4, with D perhaps TRBD1 (6 bases). In germline, CDR1 is MNHEY, CDR2 SMNVEV (reference sequence). The V end lost 6 bases, the J end lost 6 bases, and 11 bases lay between the germline ends. This CDR3 is 13 amino acids long. CDR3 nucleotide sequence: TGTGCCAGCAGCGGTGAGGGGGATGAAAAACTGTTTTTT. Translated: CASSGEGDEKLFF.

This clone has just a few counts. The chain employs TRBV7-6 and TRBJ1-1, with unresolved D. Germline CDR1 is SGHVS and CDR2 is FNYEAQ. The CDR3 sequence is 13 residues long. The germline V and J ends were trimmed by 1 base and 4 bases, with 7 bases remaining between them. The CDR3 nucleotides are TGTGCCAGCAGCTTAGATCGGGGCACTGAAGCTTTCTTT. Its translation is CASSLDRGTEAFF.

The V and J genes are TRBV6-5 and TRBJ1-1; D remains unclear. V was shortened by 6 bases and J by 1 base, with 9 bases between the two germline ends. CDR1 is MNHEY and CDR2 is SVGAGI in the germline V gene. CDR3 length: 13 residues. The CDR3 region is CASSRTSNTEAFF. In DNA, the CDR3 is TGTGCCAGCAGCCGTACATCGAACACTGAAGCTTTCTTT.

The rearrangement uses TRBV7-6 and TRBJ2-3; 7 bases are a match to TRBD2. Germline CDR1 and CDR2: SGHVS and FNYEAQ. CDR3 length: 16 residues. Losses at the gene ends were 3 bases for V and 4 bases for J; bases not matched to a gene: 10. CDR3 nucleotide sequence: TGTGCCAGCAGCTTCACTTGGCGGGAGACCGCAGATACGCAGTATTTT. Amino acid sequence: CASSFTWRETADTQYF.

This chain connects TRBV7-3 to TRBJ2-7; unclear D gene. CDR1 and CDR2 (germline): SGHTA, FQGTGA. V was clipped by 1 base and J by 8 bases, with 12 bases between them. The CDR3 covers 13 residues. This CDR3 reads CASSLKPSPKQYF. CDR3 sequence (DNA): TGTGCCAGCAGCTTAAAGCCGAGCCCAAAGCAGTACTTC.

The V gene is TRBV29-1, the J gene TRBJ2-1; D unresolved. The CDR3 covers 13 residues. Trimming cost V 4 bases and J 6 bases, with 13 bases left between them. The germline V gene has CDR1 SQVTM and CDR2 ANQGSEA. The CDR3 nucleotides are TGCAGCGTTGGCACCACCACTATCAATGAGCAGTTCTTC. This sequence encodes CSVGTTTINEQFF.

The chain links TRBV7-2 to TRBJ2-7, with 7 bases lining up with TRBD1. The V gene end was trimmed by 2 bases and the J gene end by 4 bases; junction bases not matched to a gene: 8. CDR3 length: 15 amino acids. Germline CDR1 is SGHTA and CDR2 is FQGNSA. CDR3 sequence reads: CASSLRTGDSYEQYF. The CDR3 nucleotides are TGTGCCAGCAGCTTAAGAACAGGGGATTCTTACGAGCAGTACTTC.

V is TRBV2 and J is TRBJ1-2; tentative D call: TRBD1 (5 bases). In germline, CDR1 is SNHLY, CDR2 FYNNEI. The CDR3 spans 14 residues. Trimming removed 5 bases at V and 4 bases at J, with 14 bases between. The CDR3 nucleotides are TGTGCCAGCAGTTACTACCAGGGTGGCTATGGCTACACCTTC. This translates into CASSYYQGGYGYTF.

The gene calls are TRBV19 and TRBJ2-6; D unclear. CDR3 length equals 17 residues. CDR1 LNHDA and CDR2 SQIVND come from the germline V gene (reference sequence). V lost 4 bases and J 2 bases, leaving 15 bases between the germline ends. The DNA of the CDR3 is TGTGCCAGTAGTAAACGACCCCAGGCCACTGGGGCCAACGTCCTGACTTTC. Translating it yields CASSKRPQATGANVLTF.

This clone was observed a few times. This chain connects TRBV11-2 to TRBJ2-3, with 7 nucleotides matching TRBD2. Germline V CDR1 and CDR2: SGHAT, FQNNGV. V shed 3 bases, J shed 2 bases, and the junction held 5 bases outside the gene matches. This CDR3 comprises 15 residues. CDR3 nucleotide sequence: TGTGCCAGCAGCTTTAGCGGGCACACCACAGATACGCAGTATTTT. It translates to CASSFSGHTTDTQYF.